This T cell receptor (beta chain) comes out of a study of early T cells in non-severe SARS-CoV-2 infection. On the study more broadly: Unpaired chains resulted from sequencing bulk RNA of unsorted whole blood. General study points: There was a bias toward anti-spike CD8 responses in VDJdb matching, which missed private and CD4 specificities.

CDR1 SQVTM and CDR2 ANQGSEA come from the germline V gene. V lost 5 bases to trimming and J lost 2 bases, with 8 bases between them. This CDR3 region has 12 residues. Attached unique molecular identifiers marked individual cDNA molecules. A single record per CDR3 protein comes from TCRdb applying MiXCR to the 5' RACE reads. The sample yields about 94,000 distinct CDR3 sequences, about 13% seen once. In its sample, this clonotype was seen many times. Its antigen is currently unknown. The TCR sequence derives from an adult who was a healthcare worker with PCR-confirmed SARS-CoV-2 infection or an uninfected control (not recorded which). What was sequenced was whole blood. V gene TRBV29-1 combines with J gene TRBJ2-3; no definite D call. The DNA of the CDR3 is TGCAGCGTTTATTTCTACACAGATACGCAGTATTTT. Protein sequence: CSVYFYTDTQYF.